The present T cell receptor (beta chain) was sequenced within a study of blood T cell repertoires in COVID-19. Study-level background: Samples of COVID-19 (acute and convalescent) were obtained from the United States, Italy and Spain. PBMCs, B-cell-depleted T cells, or T cells were the source of the cDNA or gDNA that made up the material.

The CDR3 loop spans 14 amino acids. Germline V lookup: CDR1 SGDLS, CDR2 YYNGEE. With 2 bases removed from V and 5 bases from J, the gap between germline ends came to 11 bases. Method: immunoSEQ multiplex PCR; TCRdb's copy keeps in-frame clones and lacks some. The table has approximately 490,000 clones, more than 85% seen once. The receptor was derived from a woman between 55 and 75 years old who had recovered from COVID-19. Sequenced input: PBMCs or T cells enriched from blood (not recorded which). The rearrangement joins TRBV9 to TRBJ2-1, with D possibly matching TRBD2 (5 bases). In DNA, the CDR3 is TGTGCCAGCAGCGTCCAGACCGGGAACAATGAGCAGTTCTTC. Translation gives CASSVQTGNNEQFF.